Listed below are T cell receptor beta chains from one sample, sequenced in a study of CD8+ T cells in alopecia areata. Only in-frame clones appear in the TCRdb table, and some are missing; sequencing was by immunoSEQ multiplex PCR. The sample consists of some 210,000 clones, 50% to 65% of them appearing once. The specimen was CD4+ T cells sorted from blood, collected at week 0. These receptors all stem from a human donor with alopecia areata. CDR3s include the opening cysteine and the closing phenylalanine or tryptophan. The order of the fields is clone size, V gene, J gene, D gene, CDR3 DNA, CDR3 protein. The D gene is left open where the match is weak. Rows may omit the clone size; those that give it use once, few, many or a size class.

-	TRBV29-1	TRBJ2-2	TRBD2	TGCAGCGCCATGACTAGCGGGAACACCGGGGAGCTGTTTTTT	CSAMTSGNTGELFF
-	TRBV10-3	TRBJ2-3	-	TGTGCCATCAGTCAGGTGGGGGTTGACACAGATACGCAGTATTTT	CAISQVGVDTDTQYF
-	TRBV7-9	TRBJ2-1	TRBD2	TGTGCCAGCGCCTCCTTCGGGAAAACCATAGCGGGGACCTACAATGAGCAGTTCTTC	CASASFGKTIAGTYNEQFF
few	TRBV30	TRBJ1-1	-	TGTGCCTGGAGCTTACGGGGGGTGCGGACTGAAGCTTTCTTT	CAWSLRGVRTEAFF
few	TRBV19	TRBJ1-2	-	TGTGCCAGTACCCCGGCCGGGACACCAAACTATGGCTACACCTTC	CASTPAGTPNYGYTF
once	TRBV6-6	TRBJ1-1	-	TGTGCCAGCAGTCTAACAGGGATGAACACTGAAGCTTTCTTT	CASSLTGMNTEAFF
-	TRBV19	TRBJ2-7	-	TGTGCCAGTAGTCGGAACTCCTACGAGCAGTACTTC	CASSRNSYEQYF
few	TRBV6-5	TRBJ1-1	TRBD1	TGTGCCAGCAGTTTCGGACAGGGGAGAACTGAAGCTTTCTTT	CASSFGQGRTEAFF
-	TRBV30	TRBJ1-1	-	TGTGCCTGTCAGTCGGGAGGGGGATACCAAGCTTTCTTT	CACQSGGGYQAFF
-	TRBV10-3	TRBJ2-7	-	TGTGCCATCAGTGGCCGGGGGGACACTGGCTACGAGCAGTACTTC	CAISGRGDTGYEQYF
-	TRBV6-5	TRBJ1-5	-	TGTGCCAGCAGTTACTCGAGCAGGGGCGAGTCCCAGCATTTT	CASSYSSRGESQHF
-	TRBV29-1	TRBJ1-1	-	TGCAGCGTTCAACCGAAGCTTATGAACACTGAAGCTTTCTTT	CSVQPKLMNTEAFF
-	TRBV30	TRBJ1-2	-	TGTGCCTGGACAGGGGTCTATGGCTACACCTTC	CAWTGVYGYTF
-	TRBV5-1	TRBJ2-3	-	TGCGCCAGCAGCCCGGGCCACACAGATACGCAGTATTTT	CASSPGHTDTQYF
-	TRBV2	TRBJ2-3	-	TGTGCCAGCAGTGGACTAGGGAATACGCAGTATTTT	CASSGLGNTQYF
-	TRBV7-2	TRBJ2-4	-	TGTGCCAGCAGCTCCGGAGGCAAGTGGGGAAACATTCAGTACTTC	CASSSGGKWGNIQYF
-	TRBV6-1	TRBJ2-1	TRBD2	TGTGCCAGCAGTTCAGGACTAGCGGGCTATGCGCAGTTCTTC	CASSSGLAGYAQFF
few	TRBV4-1	TRBJ1-2	-	TGCGCCAGCAGCCCCCGGACTGATTATGGCTACACCTTC	CASSPRTDYGYTF
-	TRBV4-1	TRBJ2-7	TRBD2	TGCGCCAGCAGCTACGGACTAGCCGCCTACGGGCAGTACTTC	CASSYGLAAYGQYF
-	TRBV20-1	TRBJ2-7	-	TGCAGTGCTAGTCCAGGGTACGAGCAGTACTTC	CSASPGYEQYF
few	TRBV29-1	TRBJ2-6	TRBD1	TGCAGCGCCGAGACAGGGGGGCTCGCTGGGGCCAACGTCCTGACTTTC	CSAETGGLAGANVLTF
-	TRBV6-5	TRBJ2-3	-	TGTGCCAGCAGTTATTTGACTAACACAGATACGCAGTATTTT	CASSYLTNTDTQYF
-	TRBV9	TRBJ2-6	TRBD2	TGTGCCAGCAGCGTAGAAAGCGGGGGACACTCTGGGGCCAACGTCCTGACTTTC	CASSVESGGHSGANVLTF
-	TRBV4-1	TRBJ1-1	TRBD1	TGCGCCAGCAGCCAAGGCAGGACAGGGCCGGGGGCTGGTGAAGCTTTCTTT	CASSQGRTGPGAGEAFF
few	TRBV14	TRBJ1-4	-	TGTGCCAGCAGATTCTTCAGGGCAACTAATGAAAAACTGTTTTTT	CASRFFRATNEKLFF
-	TRBV6-1	TRBJ2-1	-	TGTGCCAGCAGCGACGGACAGTCTAATTACAATGAGCAGTTCTTC	CASSDGQSNYNEQFF
once	TRBV4-2	TRBJ2-1	TRBD2	TGTGCCAGCAGCCAGGAGACTAGCGCCTACAATGAGCAGTTCTTC	CASSQETSAYNEQFF
-	TRBV2	TRBJ2-6	-	TGTGCCACCAAGCCGGGCCCTCGCTTTGGGGCCAACGTCCTGACTTTC	CATKPGPRFGANVLTF
once	TRBV5-1	TRBJ1-4	TRBD1	TGCGCCAGCAGCACGGGACAGGTGCAAGAAAAACTGTTTTTT	CASSTGQVQEKLFF
-	TRBV29-1	TRBJ2-7	-	TGCAGCGTTGGACAGCGGGCAGGCTACGAGCAGTACTTC	CSVGQRAGYEQYF
-	TRBV29-1	TRBJ2-3	TRBD2	TGCAGCGTTGAATGGGTTAGCGGGAGACTCGATACGCAGTATTTT	CSVEWVSGRLDTQYF
-	TRBV2	TRBJ2-4	TRBD1	TGTGCCAGCAGCAGACAGGGCGTCGGAAACATTCAGTACTTC	CASSRQGVGNIQYF
-	TRBV7-2	TRBJ1-1	-	TGTGCCAGCAGCTTATCGGGACCCCGGAACACTGAAGCTTTCTTT	CASSLSGPRNTEAFF
-	TRBV6-5	TRBJ2-3	-	TGTGCCAGCAGGTTAAGCGGTACTAGCACAGATACGCAGTATTTT	CASRLSGTSTDTQYF
few	TRBV30	TRBJ1-1	-	TGTGCCTGGAAGGTGAGGGGACGGACTGAAGCTTTCTTT	CAWKVRGRTEAFF
-	TRBV6-4	TRBJ2-3	-	TGTGCCAGCAGTAGGGTACCCACAGATACGCAGTATTTT	CASSRVPTDTQYF
-	TRBV30	TRBJ1-1	-	TGTGCCTGGAGTGTAATGGGGAACACTGAAGCTTTCTTT	CAWSVMGNTEAFF
-	TRBV27	TRBJ1-2	-	TGTGCCAGCAGGTCGGGGGCGGGTGTCTATGGCTACACCTTC	CASRSGAGVYGYTF